The 15 T cell receptor beta chains reported below all come from one sample, sequenced in a study of spatial heterogeneity in lung cancer. Via MiXCR, TCRdb re-called the 5' RACE reads, giving one row per CDR3 protein. The table records roughly 82,000 distinct CDR3 sequences, 10% to 15% of them present only once. Documented time point: sample taken at primary tumor resection. Researchers sequenced whole RNA taken from tumor, nontumor lung or frozen PBMC without sorting. The sequencing here drew on PBMCs, taken at surgery. The origin of the receptors is a male donor with early-stage non-small cell lung cancer.

This clonotype was detected only a few times. The chain has TRBV5-1 and TRBJ1-1; no definite D call. Germline CDR1 SGHRS, CDR2 YFSETQ. V lost 0 bases, J lost 1 base, and 7 bases lay in between. This CDR3 contains 14 residues. The CDR3 here is CASSLDTWNTEAFF. CDR3 nucleotides: TGCGCCAGCAGCTTGGACACCTGGAACACTGAAGCTTTCTTT.

There are many counts of this clonotype. The chain recombines TRBV5-1 with TRBJ1-1; D possibly corresponds to TRBD1 (5 bases). The V and J ends lost 5 bases and 1 base respectively, with 15 bases between them. This CDR3 is 15 amino acids long. CDR1 SGHRS and CDR2 YFSETQ come from the germline V gene. This chain's CDR3 is CASSQGASGNTEAFF. CDR3 coding DNA: TGCGCCAGCAGTCAAGGGGCATCCGGGAACACTGAAGCTTTCTTT.

This clonotype came up a few times. The CDR3 protein is CSVDDQWAGGNYGYTF. The CDR3 DNA reads TGCAGCGTTGACGATCAATGGGCAGGGGGTAACTATGGCTACACCTTC. The chain uses TRBV29-1 and TRBJ1-2; 7 bases agree with TRBD1. CDR3 size: 16 residues. The germline gives CDR1 SQVTM, CDR2 ANQGSEA. V gave up 3 bases and J gave up 1 base; unmatched junction bases: 11.

This clonotype occurred many times. The rearrangement joins TRBV6-5 to TRBJ2-5, with D unresolved. This CDR3 is 13 amino acids long. V was shortened by 5 bases and J by 0 bases, with 7 bases between the two germline ends. Germline loops: CDR1 MNHEY, CDR2 SVGAGI. The CDR3 DNA reads as TGTGCCAGCAGTCAACAGTACCAAGAGACCCAGTACTTC. Translating gives CASSQQYQETQYF.

J is TRBJ2-2 and V is TRBV7-3; TRBD2 might be the D (6 bases). CDR3 length: 16 residues. Trimming took off 4 bases at V and 0 bases at J, with 12 bases between the two ends. Germline V gene sequence: CDR1 SGHTA, CDR2 FQGTGA. The CDR3 DNA is TGTGCCAGCAGCTCCCGGGACTCGCCGAACACCGGGGAGCTGTTTTTT. It codes for CASSSRDSPNTGELFF.

The chain carries TRBV2 and TRBJ2-1, with a possible D match to TRBD2 (5 bases). Germline loops: CDR1 SNHLY, CDR2 FYNNEI. The CDR3 consists of 14 residues. V lost 8 bases and J 8 bases, leaving 19 bases between the germline ends. Here the CDR3 reads CASAGWERLDEQFF. CDR3 DNA: TGTGCCAGCGCCGGCTGGGAGCGCCTCGATGAGCAGTTCTTC.

At least ten counts were recorded for this clonotype. This rearrangement joins TRBV20-1 to TRBJ2-1, with TRBD1 as a possible D gene (6 bases). V gave up 0 bases and J gave up 4 bases, with 10 bases separating them. This CDR3 contains 14 residues. In germline, CDR1 is DFQATT, CDR2 SNEGSKA (reference sequence). This chain's CDR3 is CSARDPRGYNEQFF. The DNA for the CDR3 is TGCAGTGCTAGAGATCCGAGGGGGTACAATGAGCAGTTCTTC.

The J gene is TRBJ2-7, the V gene TRBV5-1, with a possible D match to TRBD2 (5 bases). The germline V and J ends were trimmed by 0 bases and 2 bases, with 12 bases remaining between them. The CDR3 is made up of 15 amino acids. Germline V gene data show CDR1 as SGHRS and CDR2 as YFSETQ. The CDR3: CASSLGAGYAYEQYF. In DNA, the CDR3 is TGCGCCAGCAGCTTGGGGGCGGGCTACGCCTACGAGCAGTACTTC.

This clonotype was detected a few times. The chain combines TRBV5-1 with TRBJ1-2; TRBD1 agrees at 7 bases. This CDR3 is built from 13 residues. Germline V gene lookup returns CDR1 SGHRS and CDR2 YFSETQ. After removal of 2 bases from V and 4 bases from J, the junction contained 2 bases not matched to a gene. The CDR3 protein is CASSFDRAYGYTF. CDR3 in DNA: TGCGCCAGCAGCTTCGACAGGGCCTATGGCTACACCTTC.

The genes are TRBV7-9 and TRBJ1-1; D might be TRBD1 (5 bases). This CDR3 has 15 amino acids. Germline CDR1 and CDR2: SEHNR and FQNEAQ (reference sequence). Trimming stripped 4 bases from V and 4 bases from J, with 16 bases between. The CDR3 DNA sequence: TGTGCCAGCAGCTGGATAAGCCAGGGAGGCACTGAAGCTTTCTTT. It is translated as CASSWISQGGTEAFF.

This clonotype has at least ten counts. The genes are TRBV29-1 and TRBJ1-2; D gene uncertain. Deletions cut 7 bases from V and 2 bases from J, with 17 bases between. The CDR3 spans 14 residues. The germline V gene has CDR1 SQVTM and CDR2 ANQGSEA. CDR3 region: CSAGPSGRNYGYTF. The CDR3 DNA sequence: TGCAGCGCCGGCCCTTCCGGACGGAACTATGGCTACACCTTC. Full variable domain (outside the CDR3, taken from reference TRBV29-1 and TRBJ1-2): SAVISQKPSRDICQRGTSLTIQCQVDSQVTMMFWYRQQPGQSLTLIATANQGSEATYESGFVIDKFPISRPNLTFSTLTVSNMSPEDSSIYLCSAGPSGRNYGYTFGSGTRLTVV.

This clonotype came up a few times. The chain combines TRBV29-1 with TRBJ1-3, with D tentatively TRBD1 (6 bases). Germline-derived CDR1 and CDR2 are SQVTM and ANQGSEA. The CDR3 spans 14 residues. Deletions cut 6 bases from V and 7 bases from J, with 19 bases between. CDR3 DNA: TGCAGCGTCGCCGGGACCCGAGGGGGGAACACCATATATTTT. Its protein product is CSVAGTRGGNTIYF.

The chain uses TRBV15 and TRBJ2-5, with 7 bases fitting TRBD2. CDR1 and CDR2 (germline): LNHNV, YYDKDF (reference sequence). This CDR3 comprises 14 residues. Unmatched junction bases numbered 5, after V lost 4 bases and J lost 3 bases. CDR3 sequence reads: CATSTGLAEETQYF. The DNA for the CDR3 is TGTGCCACCAGCACCGGGCTAGCGGAAGAGACCCAGTACTTC.

The chain employs TRBV29-1 and TRBJ2-7; TRBD1 is a possible D gene (7 bases). Germline CDR1 reads SQVTM; CDR2 reads ANQGSEA. Between the trimmed V and J ends, which lost 3 bases and 6 bases, there was a span of 18 bases. The CDR3 is 14 amino acids. As DNA, the CDR3 is TGCAGCGTTGAGGGGGGACAGCTGGAGGTCGAGCAGTACTTC. Translation: CSVEGGQLEVEQYF.

This clonotype was observed a few times. The genes are TRBV5-1 and TRBJ2-3, with TRBD2 matching 8 bases. This CDR3 region has 17 residues. With V trimmed by 4 bases and J by 2 bases, 12 bases remained unmatched. Germline-derived CDR1 and CDR2 are SGHRS and YFSETQ. DNA for the CDR3: TGCGCCAGCAGCCTGGGTTGGCTAGCGGGTTTCACAGATACGCAGTATTTT. Translation gives CASSLGWLAGFTDTQYF.